These 27 T cell receptor beta chains came from one sample sequenced in a study of blood T cell repertoires in COVID-19. Generated by immunoSEQ multiplex PCR, the TCRdb table keeps only in-frame clones and is missing some. The data hold tens of thousands of clones, with 80% observed a single time. Sequencing input: peripheral blood. The origin of the receptors is an older woman with acute or convalescent COVID-19.

To note about this clone: The junction departs from the called germline gene at one end, perhaps through a read error. The V and J genes are TRBV5-1 and TRBJ2-3; D is undetermined. This CDR3 spans 15 amino acids. Germline V lookup: CDR1 SGHRS, CDR2 YFSETQ. CDR3 DNA: TGCGCCAGCAGCTTGGCCCCTAGAGGCACGGATACGCAGTATTTT. Encoded protein: CASSLAPRGTDTQYF.

This sequence joins TRBV2 and TRBJ1-5, with a tentative D call TRBD1 (6 bases). The CDR3 has 15 residues. CDR1 SNHLY and CDR2 FYNNEI come from the germline V gene. Trimming cost V 1 base and J 6 bases, with 13 bases left between them. The CDR3 here is CASSEVEGGGQPQHF. The CDR3 coding sequence is TGTGCCAGCAGTGAAGTAGAGGGAGGGGGTCAGCCCCAGCATTTT.

The gene calls are TRBV7-6 and TRBJ2-1; D might be TRBD1 (5 bases). This CDR3 contains 17 residues. CDR1 is SGHVS, CDR2 FNYEAQ, per germline. V lost 5 bases and J 9 bases, leaving 26 bases between the germline ends. CDR3 DNA sequence: TGTGCCAGCAGCCCCAGGGCGTTGGCGTCGAAACACGGTGAGCAGTTCTTC. Translation: CASSPRALASKHGEQFF.

This clone has a single count. V usage is TRBV3-1 (or the pseudogene TRBV3-2) and J usage is TRBJ2-6, with D hard to call. CDR3 length equals 15 residues. V was pared by 4 bases and J by 1 base, with 8 bases between. Per germline, CDR1 LGHDT and CDR2 YNNKEL (reference sequence). The chain's CDR3 is CASSLRLSGANVLTF. As DNA, the CDR3 is TGTGCCAGCAGCCTCAGACTTTCTGGGGCCAACGTCCTGACTTTC.

The table lists this clone with a count of one. The gene calls are TRBV5-4 and TRBJ2-7; D unresolved. The CDR3 contains 15 residues. V shed 2 bases and J shed 0 bases, with 12 bases lying between them. Germline-derived CDR1 and CDR2 are SGHNT and YYREEE (reference sequence). Here the CDR3 reads CASSLPGRDSYEQYF. The CDR3 coding sequence is TGTGCCAGCAGCTTACCAGGCAGAGACTCCTACGAGCAGTACTTC.

Only a few counts were recorded for this clone. CDR3 bases: TGTGCCAGCAGCCAGACGGGACAGAATACTAATTCACCCCTCCACTTT. It codes for CASSQTGQNTNSPLHF. This chain joins TRBV7-9 and TRBJ1-6; 7 nucleotides agree with TRBD1. Trimming took 5 bases from V and 6 from J; bases not matched to a gene: 10. Germline V gene sequence: CDR1 SEHNR, CDR2 FQNEAQ (reference sequence). The CDR3 contains 16 residues.

The V and J genes are TRBV5-1 and TRBJ2-1; D possibly corresponds to TRBD2 (6 bases). Germline CDR1 SGHRS, CDR2 YFSETQ. The V gene lost 4 bases and the J gene lost 7 bases, with 15 bases spanning the gap. There are 14 residues in the CDR3. CDR3 region: CASSPRDSRNEQFF. The CDR3 coding sequence is TGCGCCAGCAGCCCCCGGGACTCTCGGAATGAGCAGTTCTTC.

The V and J genes are TRBV7-8 and TRBJ1-2, with 8 positions matching TRBD1. This CDR3 has 12 amino acids. The V gene's germline CDR1 is SGHVS and CDR2 FQNEAQ. The junction had 9 bases not matched to a gene; V was cut back by 7 bases and J by 11 bases. This CDR3 is CASTNDRGWYTF. The DNA of the CDR3 is TGTGCCAGCACCAACGACAGGGGTTGGTACACCTTC.

This clone showed up just a few times. The V and J genes are TRBV27 and TRBJ2-2; the D gene is possibly TRBD1 (5 bases). CDR3 length: 14 amino acids. Trimming pared 4 bases from V and 6 bases from J, leaving 12 bases between. CDR1 is MNHEY and CDR2 is SMNVEV in the germline V gene (reference sequence). CDR3 amino acids: CASSYSQGSGELFF. In DNA form, the CDR3 reads TGTGCCAGCAGTTACTCCCAGGGATCCGGGGAGCTGTTTTTT.

The chain joins TRBV9 to TRBJ2-1; 12 positions agree with TRBD2. The CDR3 is made up of 17 amino acids. V lost 6 bases, J lost 8 bases, and 15 bases stayed unmatched. CDR1 SGDLS and CDR2 YYNGEE come from the germline V gene. CDR3 residues: CASTRRASGGAVDEQFF. DNA of the CDR3: TGTGCCAGCACTCGGCGGGCTAGCGGGGGGGCCGTGGATGAGCAGTTCTTC.

The chain employs TRBV4-3 and TRBJ2-2; perhaps TRBD2 as D (5 bases). The CDR3 totals 16 residues. CDR1 is LGHNA, CDR2 YSLEER, per germline. Trimming left V 4 bases short and J 4 bases short, with 16 bases between. The CDR3 nucleotides are TGCGCCAGCAGCCCTACGGGGATTGTTGGCACCGGGGAGCTGTTTTTT. Translating gives CASSPTGIVGTGELFF.

This chain connects TRBV6-2 or TRBV6-3 to TRBJ1-2; the match to TRBD1 covers 7 bases. Looked up from germline, CDR1 is MNHEY and CDR2 is SVGEGT. The CDR3 extends over 13 amino acids. V trimming: 5 bases; J trimming: 8 bases; junction bases outside the gene matches: 8. The CDR3 loop reads CASSPGGTRGYTF. The CDR3 DNA reads as TGTGCCAGCAGTCCAGGGGGGACCCGGGGCTACACCTTC.

There are a few counts of this clone. The chain has TRBV21-1 and TRBJ1-1; the D call in the table, TRBD1, was not verified against the DNA. TRBV21-1 is designated a pseudogene. The CDR3 covers 13 residues. CDR3 loop: CASSLGACDEAFF. In nucleotides, the CDR3 is TGTGCCAGCAGCCTGGGGGCCTGCGATGAAGCTTTCTTT.

Details on this clone: One junction end disagrees with the germline gene, perhaps due to a read error. The J gene is TRBJ2-5, the V gene TRBV7-6, with D tentatively TRBD2 (5 bases). Germline CDR1 is SGHVS and CDR2 is FNYEAQ. CDR3 length: 12 residues. The CDR3 is CASSSTGLSPDF. The DNA of the CDR3 is TGTGCCAGCAGCTCAACCGGACTTTCCCCCGACTTC. The entire variable domain, with the rest obtained from reference TRBV7-6 and TRBJ2-5, is as follows: GAGVSQSPRYKVTKRGQDVALRCDPISGHVSLYWYRQALGQGPEFLTYFNYEAQQDKSGLPNDRFSAERPEGSISTLTIQRTEQRDSAMYRCASSSTGLSPDFGPGTRLLVL.

V is TRBV19 and J is TRBJ1-1, with D possibly matching TRBD1 (5 bases). V lost 3 bases to trimming and J lost 2 bases, with 10 bases between them. This CDR3 has 14 residues. Per germline, CDR1 LNHDA and CDR2 SQIVND (reference sequence). CDR3 residues: CASSIGDRNTEAFF. In DNA, the CDR3 is TGTGCCAGTAGTATCGGAGACAGAAACACTGAAGCTTTCTTT.

The V and J genes are TRBV2 and TRBJ1-2; D possibly corresponds to TRBD1 (5 bases). This CDR3 has 13 amino acids. Trimming removed 4 bases at V and 7 bases at J, with 13 bases between. The V gene's germline CDR1 is SNHLY and CDR2 FYNNEI. The DNA of the CDR3 is TGTGCCAGCAGTGCCAGGGATTTTGGTGGCTACACCTTC. It encodes CASSARDFGGYTF.

The chain joins TRBV6-2 or TRBV6-3 to TRBJ1-4; D perhaps matches TRBD1 (5 bases). Germline V gives CDR1 MNHEY, CDR2 SVGEGT. This CDR3 has 16 amino acids. With 6 bases removed from V and 8 bases from J, the gap between germline ends came to 22 bases. The CDR3 loop is CASSPTIGGVGEKLFF. The CDR3 nucleotides read TGTGCCAGCAGCCCTACTATTGGGGGGGTCGGGGAAAAACTGTTTTTT.

The chain uses TRBV12-3 or TRBV12-4 and TRBJ1-1; D unresolved. This CDR3 comprises 12 residues. V was cut by 6 bases and J by 4 bases, with 9 bases left in between. The CDR3 coding sequence is TGTGCCAGCAGCCTCTATTCCACTGAAGCTTTCTTT. Amino acid sequence: CASSLYSTEAFF.

The chain joins TRBV5-4 to TRBJ2-5; a possible D gene is TRBD1 (5 bases). Germline V lookup: CDR1 SGHNT, CDR2 YYREEE (reference sequence). The V end lost 2 bases, the J end lost 5 bases, and 10 bases lay between the germline ends. This CDR3 region has 13 residues. CDR3 bases: TGTGCCAGCAGCTTTCAGGGTTTGGAGACCCAGTACTTC. It encodes CASSFQGLETQYF.

The gene calls are TRBV7-8 and TRBJ1-2, with D possibly matching TRBD1 (5 bases). This CDR3 comprises 13 residues. V dropped 3 bases and J dropped 6 bases, with 11 bases sitting between them. Germline-derived CDR1 and CDR2 are SGHVS and FQNEAQ. CDR3 bases: TGTGCCAGCAGCTTTCAGGGAAGGGATGGCTACACCTTC. Translated, it gives CASSFQGRDGYTF.

This clone was observed many times. V is TRBV4-1 and J is TRBJ1-1; D is unresolved. Germline V CDR1 and CDR2: MGHRA, YSYEKL. The length of the CDR3 is 13 residues. Trimming shortened V by 4 bases and J by 11 bases, and 17 bases separated the two germline ends. The CDR3 spells CASSPPAGTRAFF. CDR3 nucleotide sequence: TGCGCCAGCAGCCCCCCCGCGGGAACGCGGGCTTTCTTT.

J is TRBJ1-1 and V is TRBV4-1, with 9 bases identical to TRBD1. Germline CDR1 reads MGHRA; CDR2 reads YSYEKL. J lost 4 bases, V lost 0 bases, and 3 bases had no gene match. This CDR3 contains 15 residues. CDR3 nucleotides: TGCGCCAGCAGCCAAGAAGGACAGGGGCCCACTGAAGCTTTCTTT. It encodes CASSQEGQGPTEAFF.

The chain joins TRBV7-3 to TRBJ2-1; TRBD1 matches 11 bases. CDR3 length: 15 residues. V lost 4 bases and J lost 9; bases outside the gene matches: 8. Germline assignment: CDR1 SGHTA and CDR2 FQGTGA. The chain's CDR3 is CASSYPGQGVGEQFF. The CDR3 coding sequence is TGTGCCAGCAGCTACCCGGGACAGGGGGTAGGTGAGCAGTTCTTC.

This clone was seen a few times. The genes are TRBV5-1 and TRBJ2-7, with D tentatively TRBD1 (5 bases). Trimming shortened V by 0 bases and J by 3 bases, and 7 bases separated the two germline ends. The CDR3 runs to 13 residues. Germline V lookup: CDR1 SGHRS, CDR2 YFSETQ. CDR3 residues: CASSLGQNYEQYF. CDR3 nucleotides: TGCGCCAGCAGCTTGGGACAGAACTACGAGCAGTACTTC.

This clone turned up a few times. At one boundary the junction diverges from the germline segment, which might be a read error. This chain connects TRBV5-1 to TRBJ1-6; the match to TRBD1 covers 9 bases. Germline V gene lookup returns CDR1 SGHRS and CDR2 YFSETQ. The CDR3 loop spans 14 amino acids. The CDR3 here is CASSLGQGFSPLHF. In DNA, the CDR3 is TGCGCCAGCAGTTTGGGACAGGGTTTTTCACCCCTCCACTTT.

This chain links TRBV3-1 (or the pseudogene TRBV3-2) with TRBJ2-1; 7 nucleotides align to TRBD1. The germline V gene has CDR1 LGHDT and CDR2 YNNKEL (reference sequence). V gave up 4 bases and J gave up 10 bases; unmatched junction bases: 4. CDR3 length: 12 amino acids. DNA of the CDR3: TGTGCCAGCAGCCGCCAGGGGGAAGAGCAGTTCTTC. Its protein is CASSRQGEEQFF.

The genes are TRBV19 and TRBJ1-4; D not resolved. V was cut by 3 bases and J by 8 bases, with 13 bases left in between. Per the germline V gene, CDR1 is LNHDA and CDR2 is SQIVND (reference sequence). The CDR3 length is 14 residues. CDR3 DNA: TGTGCCAGTAGTATCCGGAGTGAAGGCGAAAAACTGTTTTTT. This translates into CASSIRSEGEKLFF.